This note documents a single TCR beta chain sequence. In the study's own analysis: Reference gene primer amplification gave nucleated cell count estimates. Repertoires were generated with immunoSEQ multiplex PCR, while TCRdb's copy carries only in-frame clones and drops some. V, J and clone size derive from that table, while D and trimming were established from the DNA sequence. Of 90,000 to 130,000 clones listed, 70% to 80% are singletons. This specimen belongs to a study of blood T cell repertoires in COVID-19. Looking at the study overall: COVID-19 samples collected from the United States, Italy and Spain covered acute and convalescent phases. The analysed material was cDNA or gDNA that came from T cells, B-cell-depleted T cells, or PBMCs.

From germline, CDR1 is LNHDA and CDR2 SQIVND (reference sequence). The V gene lost 2 bases and the J gene lost 8 bases, with 6 bases spanning the gap. The CDR3 covers 11 residues. The chain uses TRBV19 and TRBJ1-1, with D hard to call. This sequence was found in a woman in her sixties with acute or convalescent COVID-19. The sequenced material came from peripheral blood. CDR3 sequence (DNA): TGTGCCAGTAGTATAACTGAGGAAGCTTTCTTT. This translates into CASSITEEAFF.